Shown below are 10 T cell receptor beta chains from a single sample sequenced in a study of control samples from healthy donors and cancer patients. Profiled with immunoSEQ multiplex PCR; TCRdb holds only in-frame clones, not every one. In the table there are 130,000 to 150,000 clones, around 90% of which are singletons. Sequencing was done on a sample of blood. Receptors were obtained from a man aged 25-45 years in good health.

The genes are TRBV24-1 and TRBJ1-2; no firm D call. Germline CDR1 and CDR2: KGHDR and SFDVKD. V lost 7 bases to trimming and J lost 5 bases, with 10 bases between them. This CDR3 has 12 amino acids. CDR3 region: CATSNERYGYTF. CDR3 DNA sequence: TGTGCCACCAGCAACGAGAGATATGGCTACACCTTC.

The V and J genes are TRBV30 and TRBJ2-3; 11 bases are shared with TRBD2. V gave up 8 bases and J gave up 5 bases; unmatched junction bases: 6. Germline assignment: CDR1 GTSNPN and CDR2 SVGIG (reference sequence). The CDR3 is made up of 13 amino acids. CDR3 loop: CAATSGSRDTQYF. CDR3 bases: TGTGCCGCAACTAGCGGGAGTAGAGATACGCAGTATTTT.

This clone was recorded only once. The chain is built from TRBV6-2 or TRBV6-3 and TRBJ2-6; perhaps TRBD1 as D (5 bases). V was pared by 5 bases and J by 0 bases, with 8 bases between. Per the germline V gene, CDR1 is MNHEY and CDR2 is SVGEGT. The CDR3 loop spans 15 amino acids. The DNA of the CDR3 is TGTGCCAGCAGTCGACAGAGCTCTGGGGCCAACGTCCTGACTTTC. It translates to CASSRQSSGANVLTF.

The chain is built from TRBV5-4 and TRBJ2-7; D is perhaps TRBD1 (5 bases). CDR3 length: 14 amino acids. Germline assignment: CDR1 SGHNT and CDR2 YYREEE (reference sequence). V gave up 1 base and J gave up 2 bases, with 10 bases separating them. The DNA of the CDR3 is TGTGCCAGCAGCTTGTCCAGGACAACCTACGAGCAGTACTTC. Protein sequence: CASSLSRTTYEQYF.

This sequence joins TRBV5-4 and TRBJ2-3; D is unresolved. This CDR3 is built from 12 residues. V gave up 4 bases and J gave up 3 bases, with 6 bases separating them. Germline assignment: CDR1 SGHNT and CDR2 YYREEE (reference sequence). The CDR3 spells CASSGDTDTQYF. The CDR3, as DNA: TGTGCCAGCAGCGGGGATACAGATACGCAGTATTTT. Based on the CDR3 plus reference TRBV5-4 and TRBJ2-3, the full variable domain is ETGVTQSPTHLIKTRGQQVTLRCSSQSGHNTVSWYQQALGQGPQFIFQYYREEENGRGNFPPRFSGLQFPNYSSELNVNALELDDSALYLCASSGDTDTQYFGPGTRLTVL.

The rearrangement links TRBV24-1 to TRBJ1-4, with D possibly TRBD1 on 6 matching bases. Germline CDR1 KGHDR, CDR2 SFDVKD. This CDR3 spans 15 amino acids. Deletions cut 9 bases from V and 0 bases from J, with 13 bases between. Written as DNA, the CDR3 is TGTGCCACCTCACCGGGACAAACAACTAATGAAAAACTGTTTTTT. As protein: CATSPGQTTNEKLFF.

This clone showed up just once. This rearrangement joins TRBV5-4 to TRBJ1-1; D may be TRBD1 (6 bases). V was clipped by 0 bases and J by 4 bases, with 13 bases between them. The CDR3 sequence is 15 residues long. Germline V gene data show CDR1 as SGHNT and CDR2 as YYREEE (reference sequence). The CDR3: CASSLGAGATTEAFF. The CDR3 nucleotides read TGTGCCAGCAGCTTGGGTGCAGGGGCCACCACTGAAGCTTTCTTT.

This clone was recorded once. The gene calls are TRBV20-1 and TRBJ2-1, with D uncertain. Deletions cut 3 bases from V and 3 bases from J, with 12 bases between. Germline loops: CDR1 DFQATT, CDR2 SNEGSKA (reference sequence). The CDR3 sequence is 14 residues long. Written as DNA, the CDR3 is TGCAGTGCTAGTCTGGCGGAGCTCTACAATGAGCAGTTCTTC. It encodes CSASLAELYNEQFF.

The chain carries TRBV5-1 and TRBJ2-1, with D hard to call. The V gene lost 0 bases and the J gene lost 9 bases, with 10 bases spanning the gap. From germline, CDR1 is SGHRS and CDR2 YFSETQ. The CDR3 is made up of 13 amino acids. CDR3 in amino acids: CASSLEESFEQFF. DNA for the CDR3: TGCGCCAGCAGCTTGGAGGAGTCATTTGAGCAGTTCTTC.

The chain links TRBV2 to TRBJ2-7, with 10 bases matching TRBD2. Germline loops: CDR1 SNHLY, CDR2 FYNNEI. The CDR3 runs 14 residues. Unmatched junction bases numbered 2, after V lost 4 bases and J lost 2 bases. The DNA for the CDR3 is TGTGCCAGCAGTGTAGCGGGAGGCACCTACGAGCAGTACTTC. Amino acid sequence: CASSVAGGTYEQYF.